The rows below give T cell receptor beta chains drawn from one sample of a study of T cell repertoires in cytomegalovirus infection. These receptors have no identified antigens. MiXCR was run by TCRdb on the reads, yielding one entry per CDR3 protein. The data contain 200,000 to 250,000 distinct CDR3 sequences, roughly 34% of them singletons. This sample comprised CD8+ T cells from cultured PBMCs, obtained from culture after CMV antigen stimulation. Receptors were obtained from a human donor in good health (CMV status not recorded). Some clones in this sample may be carry-over from other donors' samples. Each CDR3 is given with its conserved first and last residue.

v_call: TRBV20-1; cdr3_aa: CSARVKRGSVFGETQYF
v_call: TRBV4-1; cdr3_aa: CASSQDLYSRANEQYF
v_call: TRBV11-1; cdr3_aa: CASSPIMVSHMNTEAFF
v_call: TRBV10-2; cdr3_aa: CASTPSRGIRNEQFF
v_call: TRBV11-2; cdr3_aa: CASSLSGTAPGSYNEQFF
v_call: TRBV27; cdr3_aa: CATRLGGSYEQYF
v_call: TRBV6-6; cdr3_aa: CASNIRENDGYTF
v_call: TRBV30; cdr3_aa: CAWGTGLTSGNEQYF
v_call: TRBV2; cdr3_aa: CASSREGWNTEAFF
v_call: TRBV28; cdr3_aa: CASSLAGWNTEAFF
v_call: TRBV12-3/TRBV12-4; cdr3_aa: CASSGLTGQETQYF
v_call: TRBV7-8; cdr3_aa: CASSLYRADKNIQYF
v_call: TRBV28; cdr3_aa: CASSLLAGGRGEQFF
v_call: TRBV19; cdr3_aa: CASSMMRDQPQHF
v_call: TRBV6-2/TRBV6-3; cdr3_aa: CASRPEREGPLKGPLHF
v_call: TRBV6-4; cdr3_aa: CASSYPESDEQFF
v_call: TRBV6-5; cdr3_aa: CASSYATSFSGELFF
v_call: TRBV27; cdr3_aa: CASSLSLLQSNYGYTF
v_call: TRBV19; cdr3_aa: CASREGLAGTDTQYF
v_call: TRBV7-2; cdr3_aa: CASSLVATGGGSYNSPLHF
v_call: TRBV12-2; cdr3_aa: CASRDRGTATGELFF
v_call: TRBV7-9; cdr3_aa: CASSPRDTKNTEAFF
v_call: TRBV5-4; cdr3_aa: CASSLTGNPPYTF
v_call: TRBV28; cdr3_aa: CASSFLIRDSIQVAGMDTQYF
v_call: TRBV7-9; cdr3_aa: CASSLDYNVNPQPQHF
v_call: TRBV27; cdr3_aa: CASSPPEGVAGGSEQYF
v_call: TRBV2; cdr3_aa: CASSEASTSYEQYF
v_call: TRBV7-9; cdr3_aa: CASSPYLASQETQYF
v_call: TRBV7-2; cdr3_aa: CASRHNRGRETQYF
v_call: TRBV7-4; cdr3_aa: CASSLPDRAYEQYF
v_call: TRBV15; cdr3_aa: CATSRAGRAYEQYF
v_call: TRBV4-1; cdr3_aa: CASSHRGDFTDTQYF
v_call: TRBV7-3; cdr3_aa: CASSIGTGYGYTF
v_call: TRBV7-6; cdr3_aa: CASSFIFQGAQETQYF
v_call: TRBV7-6; cdr3_aa: CASSRGRLNTEAFF
v_call: TRBV15; cdr3_aa: CATSTGLNSNEQFF
v_call: TRBV19; cdr3_aa: CASSRGYGGTPKNIQYF
v_call: TRBV5-6; cdr3_aa: CASSLAARGYYNEQFF
v_call: TRBV27; cdr3_aa: CASTPGSSYNSPLHF
v_call: TRBV6-5; cdr3_aa: CASRPGTGASETQYF
v_call: TRBV10-3; cdr3_aa: CAISESGTSGTLGAQETQYF
v_call: TRBV7-3; cdr3_aa: CASSPPGQVMGSF
v_call: TRBV7-9; cdr3_aa: CASSLAETPTEAFF
v_call: TRBV5-1; cdr3_aa: CASNADRESYEQFF
v_call: TRBV13; cdr3_aa: CASSFTAVGYNSPLHF
v_call: TRBV27; cdr3_aa: CASGKVNQPQHF
v_call: TRBV28; cdr3_aa: CASSLYRLTYEQYF
v_call: TRBV10-3; cdr3_aa: CAISESSGGNTEAFF
v_call: TRBV5-6; cdr3_aa: CASSLRRGENIQYF
v_call: TRBV19; cdr3_aa: CASSTGLRVEQFF
v_call: TRBV10-3; cdr3_aa: CAISERDRVFPNYGYTF
v_call: TRBV11-2; cdr3_aa: CASSFRQELPHSNQPQHF
v_call: TRBV4-1; cdr3_aa: CASAGIRVTYNEQFF
v_call: TRBV7-9; cdr3_aa: CASSGSGRTPYEQYF
v_call: TRBV12-3/TRBV12-4; cdr3_aa: CASSNGESQYF
v_call: TRBV7-6; cdr3_aa: CASSLVTGGWNNEPFF
v_call: TRBV28; cdr3_aa: CASKLAGAPSTDTQYF
v_call: TRBV7-3; cdr3_aa: CASSPVGEAPDEQYF
v_call: TRBV7-8; cdr3_aa: CASSLVGGERQPQHF
v_call: TRBV7-1; cdr3_aa: CASSNRQFNEQFF